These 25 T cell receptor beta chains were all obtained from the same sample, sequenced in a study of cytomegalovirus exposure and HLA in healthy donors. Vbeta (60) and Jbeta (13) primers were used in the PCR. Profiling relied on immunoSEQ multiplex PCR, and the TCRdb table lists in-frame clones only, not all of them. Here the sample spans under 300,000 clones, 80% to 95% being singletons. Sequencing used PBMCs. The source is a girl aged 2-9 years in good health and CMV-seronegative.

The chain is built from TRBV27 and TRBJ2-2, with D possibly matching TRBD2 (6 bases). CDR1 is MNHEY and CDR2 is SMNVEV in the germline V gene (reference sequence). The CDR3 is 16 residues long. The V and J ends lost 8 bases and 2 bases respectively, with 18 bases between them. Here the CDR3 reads CASRRSEGLNTGELFF. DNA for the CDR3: TGTGCCAGCCGGAGGTCAGAGGGACTCAACACCGGGGAGCTGTTTTTT.

The CDR3 sequence: CASSSWTGASTDTQYF. The CDR3 nucleotides are TGTGCCAGCAGTTCTTGGACAGGGGCAAGCACAGATACGCAGTATTTT. The genes are TRBV27 and TRBJ2-3; 9 bases map to TRBD1. The trim removed 4 bases at V and 0 bases at J, leaving 5 bases unmatched. CDR1 is MNHEY and CDR2 is SMNVEV in the germline V gene (reference sequence). The CDR3 sequence is 16 residues long.

The CDR3 DNA reads as TGTGCCATCAGTGAGTCGATCGCAGGGTGGGTCAATCAGCCCCAGCATTTT. Encoded protein: CAISESIAGWVNQPQHF. The rearrangement links TRBV10-3 to TRBJ1-5, with TRBD1 as a possible D gene (5 bases). CDR3 length: 17 residues. The germline V gene has CDR1 ENHRY and CDR2 SYGVKD. V gave up 0 bases and J gave up 3 bases, with 15 bases separating them.

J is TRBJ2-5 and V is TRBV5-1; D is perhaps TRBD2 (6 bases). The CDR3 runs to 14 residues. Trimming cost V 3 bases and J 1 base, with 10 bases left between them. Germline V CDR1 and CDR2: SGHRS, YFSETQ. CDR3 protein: CASSSGGIQETQYF. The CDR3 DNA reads TGCGCCAGCAGCTCCGGGGGTATCCAAGAGACCCAGTACTTC.

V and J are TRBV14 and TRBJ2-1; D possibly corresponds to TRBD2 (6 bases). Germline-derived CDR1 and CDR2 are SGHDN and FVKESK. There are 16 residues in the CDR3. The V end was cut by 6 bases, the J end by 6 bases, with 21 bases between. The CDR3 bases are TGTGCCAGCAGACCTACTAGCTCCCGAAGACCCAATGAGCAGTTCTTC. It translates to CASRPTSSRRPNEQFF.

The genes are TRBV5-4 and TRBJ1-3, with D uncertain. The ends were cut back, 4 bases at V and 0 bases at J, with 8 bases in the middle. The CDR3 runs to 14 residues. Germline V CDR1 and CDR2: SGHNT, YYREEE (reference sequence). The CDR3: CASSLDGSGNTIYF. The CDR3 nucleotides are TGTGCCAGCAGCCTGGACGGCTCTGGAAACACCATATATTTT.

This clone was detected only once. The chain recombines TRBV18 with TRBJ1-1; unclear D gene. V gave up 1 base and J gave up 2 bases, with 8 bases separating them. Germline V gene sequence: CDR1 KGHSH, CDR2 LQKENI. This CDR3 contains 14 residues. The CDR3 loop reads CASSPLQLNTEAFF. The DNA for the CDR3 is TGTGCCAGCTCACCACTGCAACTAAACACTGAAGCTTTCTTT.

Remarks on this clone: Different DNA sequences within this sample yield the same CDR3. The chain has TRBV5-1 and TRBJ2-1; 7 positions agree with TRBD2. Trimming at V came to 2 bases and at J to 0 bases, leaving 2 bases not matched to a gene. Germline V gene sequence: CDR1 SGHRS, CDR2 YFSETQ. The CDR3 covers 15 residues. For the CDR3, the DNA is TGCGCCAGCAGCTTAGCGGGAAGCTCCTACAATGAGCAGTTCTTC. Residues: CASSLAGSSYNEQFF.

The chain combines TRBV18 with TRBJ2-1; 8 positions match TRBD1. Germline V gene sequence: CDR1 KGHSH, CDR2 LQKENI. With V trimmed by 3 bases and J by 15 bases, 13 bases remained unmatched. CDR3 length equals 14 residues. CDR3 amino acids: CASSPGPGQGKGFF. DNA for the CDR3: TGTGCCAGCTCACCTGGCCCAGGACAGGGCAAGGGGTTCTTC.

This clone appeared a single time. The CDR3 spells CSVDRQGETQYF. In DNA, the CDR3 is TGCAGCGTTGATAGACAGGGCGAGACCCAGTACTTC. The chain recombines TRBV29-1 with TRBJ2-5, with TRBD1 matching over 7 bases. Per the germline V gene, CDR1 is SQVTM and CDR2 is ANQGSEA. V shed 3 bases, J shed 5 bases, and the junction held 3 bases outside the gene matches. The CDR3 has 12 residues.

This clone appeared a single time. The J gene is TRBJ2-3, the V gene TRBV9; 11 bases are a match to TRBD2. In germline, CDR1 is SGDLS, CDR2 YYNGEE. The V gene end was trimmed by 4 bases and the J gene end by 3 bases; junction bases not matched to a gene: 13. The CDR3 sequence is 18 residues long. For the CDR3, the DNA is TGTGCCAGCAGCCTCCCTAGCGGGGGGAATGTCGAGACAGATACGCAGTATTTT. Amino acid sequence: CASSLPSGGNVETDTQYF. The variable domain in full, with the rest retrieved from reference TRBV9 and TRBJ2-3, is DSGVTQTPKHLITATGQRVTLRCSPRSGDLSVYWYQQSLDQGLQFLIQYYNGEERAKGNILERFSAQQFPDLHSELNLSSLELGDSALYFCASSLPSGGNVETDTQYFGPGTRLTVL.

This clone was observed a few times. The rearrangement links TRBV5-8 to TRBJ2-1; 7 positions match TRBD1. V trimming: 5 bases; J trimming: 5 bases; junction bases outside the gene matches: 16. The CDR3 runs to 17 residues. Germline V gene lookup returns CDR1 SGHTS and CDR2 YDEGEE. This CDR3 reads CASSFSTPGGSHNEQFF. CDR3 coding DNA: TGTGCCAGCAGTTTTTCCACACCAGGGGGTTCCCACAATGAGCAGTTCTTC.

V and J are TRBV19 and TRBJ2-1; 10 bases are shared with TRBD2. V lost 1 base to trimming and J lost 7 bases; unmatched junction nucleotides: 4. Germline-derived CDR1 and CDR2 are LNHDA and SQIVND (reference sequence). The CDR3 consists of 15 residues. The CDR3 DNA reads TGTGCCAGTAGTATAGTAACTAGCGGGACAAATGAGCAGTTCTTC. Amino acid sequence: CASSIVTSGTNEQFF.

The CDR3 spells CASSLTRGLYEQYF. The CDR3 DNA sequence: TGTGCCAGCAGCTTGACTCGCGGACTTTACGAGCAGTACTTC. The J gene is TRBJ2-7, the V gene TRBV11-2; D is perhaps TRBD2 (5 bases). The V end was cut by 3 bases, the J end by 4 bases, with 13 bases between. Germline loops: CDR1 SGHAT, CDR2 FQNNGV. The CDR3 is made up of 14 amino acids.

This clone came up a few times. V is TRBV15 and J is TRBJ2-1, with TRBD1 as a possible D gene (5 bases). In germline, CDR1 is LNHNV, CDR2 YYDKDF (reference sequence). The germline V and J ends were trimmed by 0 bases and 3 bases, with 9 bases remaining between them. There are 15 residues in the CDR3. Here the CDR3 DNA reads TGTGCCACCAGCAGAGAAACAGGTCTCTACAATGAGCAGTTCTTC. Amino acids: CATSRETGLYNEQFF.

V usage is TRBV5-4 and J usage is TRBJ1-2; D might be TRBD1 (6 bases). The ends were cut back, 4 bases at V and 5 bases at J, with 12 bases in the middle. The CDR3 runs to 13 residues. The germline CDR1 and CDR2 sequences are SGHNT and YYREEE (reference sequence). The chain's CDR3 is CASSLFGQYGYTF. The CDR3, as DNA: TGTGCCAGCAGCCTCTTTGGACAGTATGGCTACACCTTC.

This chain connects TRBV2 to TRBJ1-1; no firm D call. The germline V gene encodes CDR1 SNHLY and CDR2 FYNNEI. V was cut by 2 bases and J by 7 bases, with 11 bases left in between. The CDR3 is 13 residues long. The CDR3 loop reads CASSESGGLEAFF. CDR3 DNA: TGTGCCAGCAGTGAATCGGGCGGGCTTGAAGCTTTCTTT. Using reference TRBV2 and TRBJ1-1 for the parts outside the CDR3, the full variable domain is EPEVTQTPSHQVTQMGQEVILRCVPISNHLYFYWYRQILGQKVEFLVSFYNNEISEKSEIFDDQFSVERPDGSNFTLKIRSTKLEDSAMYFCASSESGGLEAFFGQGTRLTVV.

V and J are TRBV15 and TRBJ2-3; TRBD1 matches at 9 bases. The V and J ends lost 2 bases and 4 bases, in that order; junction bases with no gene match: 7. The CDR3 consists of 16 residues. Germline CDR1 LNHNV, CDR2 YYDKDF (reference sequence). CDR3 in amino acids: CATSRSGQGTADTQYF. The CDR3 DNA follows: TGTGCCACCAGCAGATCGGGACAGGGAACGGCAGATACGCAGTATTTT.

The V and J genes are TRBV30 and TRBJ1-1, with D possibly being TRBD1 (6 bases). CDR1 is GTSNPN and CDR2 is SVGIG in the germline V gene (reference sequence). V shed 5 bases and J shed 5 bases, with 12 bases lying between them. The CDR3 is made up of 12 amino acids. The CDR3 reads CAWSRGTTEAFF. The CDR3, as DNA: TGTGCCTGGTCGAGGGGGACAACTGAAGCTTTCTTT. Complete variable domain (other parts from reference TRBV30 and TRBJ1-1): SQTIHQWPATLVQPVGSPLSLECTVEGTSNPNLYWYRQAAGRGLQLLFYSVGIGQISSEVPQNLSASRPQDRQFILSSKKLLLSDSGFYLCAWSRGTTEAFFGQGTRLTVV.

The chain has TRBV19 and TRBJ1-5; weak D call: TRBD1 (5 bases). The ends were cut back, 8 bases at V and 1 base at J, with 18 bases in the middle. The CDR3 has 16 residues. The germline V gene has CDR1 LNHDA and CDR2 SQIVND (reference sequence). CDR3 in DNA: TGTGCCAGTCACACAGGAATCGATTTAAGCAATCAGCCCCAGCATTTT. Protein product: CASHTGIDLSNQPQHF.

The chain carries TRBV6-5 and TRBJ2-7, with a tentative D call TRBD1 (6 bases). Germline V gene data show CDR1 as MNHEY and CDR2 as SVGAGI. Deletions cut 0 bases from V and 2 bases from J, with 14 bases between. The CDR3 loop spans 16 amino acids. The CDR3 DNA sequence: TGTGCCAGCAGTTACTCGACCGCCCGGACAGCCTACGAGCAGTACTTC. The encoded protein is CASSYSTARTAYEQYF.

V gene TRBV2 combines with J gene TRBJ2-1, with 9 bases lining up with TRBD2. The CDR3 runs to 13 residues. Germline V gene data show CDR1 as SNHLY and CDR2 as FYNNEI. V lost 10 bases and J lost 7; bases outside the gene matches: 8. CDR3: CAILRRGGNEQFF. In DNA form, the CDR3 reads TGTGCCATACTTAGGCGGGGGGGTAATGAGCAGTTCTTC.

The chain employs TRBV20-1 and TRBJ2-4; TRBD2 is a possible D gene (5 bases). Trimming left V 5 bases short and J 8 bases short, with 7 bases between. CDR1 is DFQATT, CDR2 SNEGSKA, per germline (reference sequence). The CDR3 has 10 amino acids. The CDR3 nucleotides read TGCAGTGCTGGACTGGACATTCAGTACTTC. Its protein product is CSAGLDIQYF.

The CDR3 loop is CASSVYMGQGARPTEAFF. CDR3 in DNA: TGTGCCAGCAGTGTATATATGGGACAGGGGGCCCGGCCGACTGAAGCTTTCTTT. The chain carries TRBV28 and TRBJ1-1; 12 bases line up with TRBD1. Trimming removed 5 bases from V and 5 bases from J; junction bases left unmatched: 15. CDR3 length equals 18 residues. The germline CDR1 and CDR2 sequences are MDHEN and SYDVKM.

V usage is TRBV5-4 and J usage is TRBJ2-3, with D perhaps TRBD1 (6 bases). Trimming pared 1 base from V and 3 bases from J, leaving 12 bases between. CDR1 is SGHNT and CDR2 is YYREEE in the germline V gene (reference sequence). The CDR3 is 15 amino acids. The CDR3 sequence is CASSLTGFGTDTQYF. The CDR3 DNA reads TGTGCCAGCAGCTTGACAGGGTTTGGAACAGATACGCAGTATTTT.